Each of the 7 T cell receptor beta chains below was sequenced from the same sample in a study of radiotherapy plus CTLA-4 blockade in lung cancer. Sequenced by immunoSEQ multiplex PCR; TCRdb stores in-frame clones only, minus some. The table includes about 86,000 clones, roughly four fifths detected once. Sequencing used peripheral blood, obtained from a patient treated with radiotherapy plus ipilimumab. The receptors stem from a human donor with non-small cell lung cancer who had stable disease on radiotherapy plus ipilimumab.

This clone was seen only once. V and J are TRBV5-1 and TRBJ2-2, with D maybe TRBD1 (6 bases). Trimming removed 2 bases at V and 9 bases at J, with 8 bases between. Germline CDR1 SGHRS, CDR2 YFSETQ. CDR3 length equals 12 residues. This CDR3 reads CASSLQGRELFF. The CDR3 region has the DNA TGCGCCAGCAGCTTACAGGGCCGGGAGCTGTTTTTT.

The CDR3 DNA reads as TGTGCCAGCAGCGTAGTCTCTGGGCTCAACACTGAAGCTTTCTTT. This encodes CASSVVSGLNTEAFF. The rearrangement links TRBV9 to TRBJ1-1; D gene ambiguous. The CDR3 has 15 amino acids. V was shortened by 0 bases and J by 2 bases, with 11 bases between the two germline ends. The germline CDR1 and CDR2 sequences are SGDLS and YYNGEE.

J is TRBJ2-2 and V is TRBV11-2, with 8 bases identical to TRBD1. J gave up 6 bases and V 8 bases, and 14 bases lay outside the gene matches. Germline V gene data show CDR1 as SGHAT and CDR2 as FQNNGV. The CDR3 has 16 residues. CDR3 region: CASGSTGARVPGELFF. The CDR3 DNA reads as TGTGCCAGCGGATCGACAGGGGCCCGTGTTCCCGGGGAGCTGTTTTTT. The entire variable domain, with the rest obtained from reference TRBV11-2 and TRBJ2-2, is as follows: EAGVAQSPRYKIIEKRQSVAFWCNPISGHATLYWYQQILGQGPKLLIQFQNNGVVDDSQLPKDRFSAERLKGVDSTLKIQPAKLEDSAVYLCASGSTGARVPGELFFGEGSRLTVL.

The chain combines TRBV7-8 with TRBJ2-1; perhaps TRBD1 as D (6 bases). The ends were cut back, 5 bases at V and 10 bases at J, with 12 bases in the middle. The CDR3 has 12 amino acids. Germline lookup yields CDR1 SGHVS and CDR2 FQNEAQ. The chain's CDR3 is CASSDNREEQFF. The CDR3 nucleotides read TGTGCCAGCAGCGATAACAGGGAGGAGCAGTTCTTC.

This chain links TRBV19 with TRBJ2-6; 9 nucleotides line up with TRBD1. CDR3 size: 17 residues. CDR1 is LNHDA, CDR2 SQIVND, per germline (reference sequence). V lost 7 bases, J lost 2 bases, and 9 bases stayed unmatched. The CDR3 DNA reads TGTGCCAGTACCCCGACAGGGGGAAAGGCTGGGGCCAACGTCCTGACTTTC. This translates into CASTPTGGKAGANVLTF.

The chain joins TRBV28 to TRBJ2-1; D remains ambiguous. CDR3 size: 15 residues. Germline CDR1 and CDR2: MDHEN and SYDVKM. Between the trimmed V and J ends, which lost 6 bases and 0 bases, there was a span of 12 bases. CDR3 in amino acids: CASREKVSSYNEQFF. In nucleotides, the CDR3 is TGTGCCAGCAGGGAAAAGGTGAGCTCCTACAATGAGCAGTTCTTC.

The chain is built from TRBV9 and TRBJ2-7; unclear D gene. V was cut by 4 bases and J by 3 bases, with 11 bases left in between. There are 13 residues in the CDR3. Germline CDR1 reads SGDLS; CDR2 reads YYNGEE. The CDR3 region is CASSPNPLYEQYF. Here the CDR3 DNA reads TGTGCCAGCAGCCCAAATCCTCTCTACGAGCAGTACTTC. The full variable domain, with the rest looked up from reference TRBV9 and TRBJ2-7, is DSGVTQTPKHLITATGQRVTLRCSPRSGDLSVYWYQQSLDQGLQFLIQYYNGEERAKGNILERFSAQQFPDLHSELNLSSLELGDSALYFCASSPNPLYEQYFGPGTRLTVT.